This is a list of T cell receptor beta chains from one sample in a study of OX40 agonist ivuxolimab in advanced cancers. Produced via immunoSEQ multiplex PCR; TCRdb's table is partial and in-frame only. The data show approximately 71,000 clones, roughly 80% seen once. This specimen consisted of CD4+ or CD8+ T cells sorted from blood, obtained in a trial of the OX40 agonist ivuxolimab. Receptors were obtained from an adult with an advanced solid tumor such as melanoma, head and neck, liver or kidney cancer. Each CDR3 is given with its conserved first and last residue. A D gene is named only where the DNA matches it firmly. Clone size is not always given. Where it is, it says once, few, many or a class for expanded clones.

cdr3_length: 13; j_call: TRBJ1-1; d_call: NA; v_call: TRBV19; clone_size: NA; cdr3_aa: CASSISPNTEAFF; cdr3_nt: TGTGCCAGTAGTATATCCCCGAACACTGAAGCTTTCTTT
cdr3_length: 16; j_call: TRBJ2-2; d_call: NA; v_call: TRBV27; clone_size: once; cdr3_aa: CASSLSPQLLTGELFF; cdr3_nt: TGTGCCAGCAGTTTATCGCCACAACTCCTCACCGGGGAGCTGTTTTTT
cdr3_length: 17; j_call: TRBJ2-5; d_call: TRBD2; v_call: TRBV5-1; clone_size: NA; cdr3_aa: CASSFGLAGGIKETQYF; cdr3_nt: TGCGCCAGCAGCTTCGGACTAGCGGGGGGGATAAAAGAGACCCAGTACTTC
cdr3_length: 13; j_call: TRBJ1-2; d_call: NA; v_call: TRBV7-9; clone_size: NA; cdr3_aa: CASSPTANYGYTF; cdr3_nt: TGTGCCAGCAGCCCCACAGCAAACTATGGCTACACCTTC
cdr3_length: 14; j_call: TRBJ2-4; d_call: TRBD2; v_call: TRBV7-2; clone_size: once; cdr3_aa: CASTTEGAGNIQYF; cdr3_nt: TGTGCCAGCACCACAGAGGGAGCGGGGAACATTCAGTACTTC
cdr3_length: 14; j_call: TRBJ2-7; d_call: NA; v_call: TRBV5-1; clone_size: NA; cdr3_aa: CASSLVGSSYEQYF; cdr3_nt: TGCGCCAGCAGCTTGGTGGGCAGCTCCTACGAGCAGTACTTC
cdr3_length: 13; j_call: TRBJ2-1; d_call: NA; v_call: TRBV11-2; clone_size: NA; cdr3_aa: CASSLDYENEQFF; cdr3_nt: TGTGCCAGCAGCTTAGATTACGAAAATGAGCAGTTCTTC
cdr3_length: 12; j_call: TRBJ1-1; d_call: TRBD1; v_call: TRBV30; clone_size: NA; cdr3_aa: CAWTQGGREAFF; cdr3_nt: TGTGCCTGGACGCAGGGGGGGAGAGAAGCTTTCTTT
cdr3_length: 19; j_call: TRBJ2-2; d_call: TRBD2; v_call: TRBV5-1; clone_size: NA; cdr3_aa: CASRLGILVSGANTGELFF; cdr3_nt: TGCGCCAGCAGGCTTGGTATTCTGGTTAGCGGGGCGAACACCGGGGAGCTGTTTTTT
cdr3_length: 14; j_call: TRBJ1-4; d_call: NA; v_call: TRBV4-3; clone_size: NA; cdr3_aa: CASSQDRLNEKLFF; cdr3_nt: TGCGCCAGCAGCCAAGACAGGCTAAATGAAAAACTGTTTTTT
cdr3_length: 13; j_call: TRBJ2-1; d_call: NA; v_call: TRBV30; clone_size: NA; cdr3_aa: CAWSVFSYNEQFF; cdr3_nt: TGTGCCTGGAGTGTCTTCTCCTACAATGAGCAGTTCTTC